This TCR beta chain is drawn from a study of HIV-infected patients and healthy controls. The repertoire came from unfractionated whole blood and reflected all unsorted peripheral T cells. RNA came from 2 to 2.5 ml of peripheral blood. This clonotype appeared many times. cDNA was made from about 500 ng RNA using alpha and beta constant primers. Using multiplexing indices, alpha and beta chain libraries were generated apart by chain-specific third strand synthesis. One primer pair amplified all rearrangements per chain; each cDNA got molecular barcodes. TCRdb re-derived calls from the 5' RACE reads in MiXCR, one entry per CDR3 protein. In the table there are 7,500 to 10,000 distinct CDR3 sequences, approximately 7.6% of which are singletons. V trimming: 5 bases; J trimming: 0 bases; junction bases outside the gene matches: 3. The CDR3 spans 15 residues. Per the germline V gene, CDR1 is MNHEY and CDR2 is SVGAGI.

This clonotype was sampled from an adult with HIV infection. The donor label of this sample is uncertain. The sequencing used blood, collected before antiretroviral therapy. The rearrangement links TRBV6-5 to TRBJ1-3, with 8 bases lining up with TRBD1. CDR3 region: CASSTGTGSGNTIYF. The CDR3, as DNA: TGTGCCAGCAGTACCGGGACAGGCTCTGGAAACACCATATATTTT.